The clone carrying this TCR beta chain was recorded many times. The data belong to a study of regulatory T cells in long-lasting Graves disease. Arm-PCR of CDR3 regions with iRepertoire HTBI primers generated TCR beta libraries. MiXCR, run by TCRdb on the multiplex PCR reads, gives a single entry per CDR3 protein. Here the sample spans 250,000 or so distinct CDR3 sequences, 15% to 20% being singletons. Sample time point: newly diagnosed GD, antithyroid drugs for less than 3 months. RNA isolated from PBMCs was used to make the TCR library. CDR3 length equals 16 residues. The V gene's germline CDR1 is SGHAT and CDR2 FQNNGV. Trimming stripped 1 base from V and 0 bases from J, with 13 bases between. The same sample was also studied in work on T cells in Graves' hyperthyroidism and ophthalmopathy.

Specimen: peripheral blood mononuclear cells (PBMCs), collected at new diagnosis, from a patient treated with antithyroid drugs. V and J are TRBV11-2 and TRBJ2-7, with D hard to call. The TCR was taken from a woman between 25 and 40 years old with Graves disease. The CDR3 coding sequence is TGTGCCAGCAGCTTAGGGGCAGGCGAAGGCTCCTACGAGCAGTACTTC. Protein: CASSLGAGEGSYEQYF.